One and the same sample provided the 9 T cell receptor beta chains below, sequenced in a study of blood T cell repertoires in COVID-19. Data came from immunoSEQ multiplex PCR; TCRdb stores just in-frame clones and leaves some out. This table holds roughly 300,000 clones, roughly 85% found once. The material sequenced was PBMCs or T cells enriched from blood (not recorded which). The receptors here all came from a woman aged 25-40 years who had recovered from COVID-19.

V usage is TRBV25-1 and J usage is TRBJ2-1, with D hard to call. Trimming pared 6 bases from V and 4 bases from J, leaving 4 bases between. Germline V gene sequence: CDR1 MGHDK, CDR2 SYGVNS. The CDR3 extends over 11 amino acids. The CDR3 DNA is TGTGCCAGCAGGGAGTACAATGAGCAGTTCTTC. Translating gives CASREYNEQFF. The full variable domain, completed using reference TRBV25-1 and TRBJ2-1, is EADIYQTPRYLVIGTGKKITLECSQTMGHDKMYWYQQDPGMELHLIHYSYGVNSTEKGDLSSESTVSRIRTEHFPLTLESARPSHTSQYLCASREYNEQFFGPGTRLTVL.

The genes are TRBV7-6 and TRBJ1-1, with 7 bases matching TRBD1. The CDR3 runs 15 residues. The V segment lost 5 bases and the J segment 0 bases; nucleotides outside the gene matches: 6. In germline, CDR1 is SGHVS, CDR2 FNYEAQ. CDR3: CASSPTGAVNTEAFF. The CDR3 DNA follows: TGTGCCAGCAGCCCTACAGGGGCGGTGAACACTGAAGCTTTCTTT.

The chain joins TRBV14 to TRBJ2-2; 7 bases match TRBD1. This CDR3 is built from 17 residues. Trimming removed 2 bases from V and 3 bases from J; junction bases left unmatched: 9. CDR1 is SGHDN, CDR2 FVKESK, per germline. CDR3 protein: CASSQFPGQLDTGELFF. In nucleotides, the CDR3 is TGTGCCAGCAGCCAATTCCCGGGACAGCTAGACACCGGGGAGCTGTTTTTT. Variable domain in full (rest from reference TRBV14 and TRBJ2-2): EAGVTQFPSHSVIEKGQTVTLRCDPISGHDNLYWYRRVMGKEIKFLLHFVKESKQDESGMPNNRFLAERTGGTYSTLKVQPAELEDSGVYFCASSQFPGQLDTGELFFGEGSRLTVL.

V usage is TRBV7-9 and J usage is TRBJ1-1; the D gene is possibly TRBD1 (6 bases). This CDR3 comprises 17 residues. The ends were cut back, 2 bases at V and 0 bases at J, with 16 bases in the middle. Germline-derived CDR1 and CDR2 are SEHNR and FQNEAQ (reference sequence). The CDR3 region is CASSLRGGGSMNTEAFF. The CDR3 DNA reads TGTGCCAGCAGCTTACGAGGGGGTGGTTCCATGAACACTGAAGCTTTCTTT.

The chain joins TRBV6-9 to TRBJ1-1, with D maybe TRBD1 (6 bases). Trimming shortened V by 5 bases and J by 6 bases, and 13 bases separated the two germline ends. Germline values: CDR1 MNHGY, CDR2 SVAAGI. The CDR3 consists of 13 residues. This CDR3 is CASSHLQGSEAFF. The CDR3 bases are TGTGCCAGCAGTCATTTACAGGGCTCTGAAGCTTTCTTT.

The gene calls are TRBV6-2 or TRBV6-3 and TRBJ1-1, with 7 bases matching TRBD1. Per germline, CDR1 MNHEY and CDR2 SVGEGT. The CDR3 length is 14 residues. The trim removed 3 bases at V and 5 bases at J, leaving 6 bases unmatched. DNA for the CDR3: TGTGCCAGCAGTTATCAGGGGGTAGGGACTGAAGCTTTCTTT. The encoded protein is CASSYQGVGTEAFF.

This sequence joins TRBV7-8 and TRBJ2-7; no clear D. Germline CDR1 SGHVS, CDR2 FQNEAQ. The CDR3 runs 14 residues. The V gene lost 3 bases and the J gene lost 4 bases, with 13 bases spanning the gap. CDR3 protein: CASSFFTDHYEQYF. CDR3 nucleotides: TGTGCCAGCAGCTTCTTTACAGACCATTACGAGCAGTACTTC. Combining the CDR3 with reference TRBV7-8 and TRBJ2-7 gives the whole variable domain GAGVSQSPRYKVAKRGQDVALRCDPISGHVSLFWYQQALGQGPEFLTYFQNEAQLDKSGLPSDRFFAERPEGSVSTLKIQRTQQEDSAVYLCASSFFTDHYEQYFGPGTRLTVT.

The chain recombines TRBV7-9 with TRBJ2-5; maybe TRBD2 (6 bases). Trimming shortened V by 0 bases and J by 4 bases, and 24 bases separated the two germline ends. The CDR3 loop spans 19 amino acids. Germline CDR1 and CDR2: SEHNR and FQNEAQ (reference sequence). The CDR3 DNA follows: TGTGCCAGCAGCTTAGCCAACGGATCACGGACGGTCGGGAGAGAGACCCAGTACTTC. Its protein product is CASSLANGSRTVGRETQYF.

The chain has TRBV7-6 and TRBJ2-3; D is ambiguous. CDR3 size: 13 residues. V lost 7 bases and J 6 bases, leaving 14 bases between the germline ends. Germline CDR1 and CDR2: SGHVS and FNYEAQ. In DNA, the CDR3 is TGTGCCAGCACCCTCCTGTCTCCCGATACGCAGTATTTT. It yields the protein CASTLLSPDTQYF.